A selection of T cell receptor beta chains follows, all from one sample in a study of T-cell memory formation after mild COVID-19. In TCRdb, the 5' RACE reads were re-called with MiXCR into one record per CDR3 protein. The table lists approximately 60,000 distinct CDR3 sequences, about a tenth of them singletons. Specimen: PBMCs or a T cell subset sorted from them (not recorded which). Every receptor here comes from a man aged 18 to 29 who had mild COVID-19 (a few samples of this study predate the infection). Cell type and time point are not known. Each CDR3 is given with its conserved first and last residue. Fields, in order: clone size, V gene, D gene, J gene, CDR3 DNA, CDR3 protein. A D gene is named only where the DNA matches it firmly. Clone size is stated in some rows and not others, as once, few, many or a class when expanded.

clone size: -; V gene: TRBV4-3; D gene: -; J gene: TRBJ2-1; CDR3 DNA: TGCGCCAGCAGCCAAGCGGGGGGCCACAATGAGCAGTTCTTC; CDR3 protein: CASSQAGGHNEQFF
clone size: many; V gene: TRBV20-1; D gene: TRBD2; J gene: TRBJ2-1; CDR3 DNA: TGCAGTGCTAGGTCAGGCGGGGGACTAGCGGACAATGAGCAGTTCTTC; CDR3 protein: CSARSGGGLADNEQFF
clone size: few; V gene: TRBV2; D gene: TRBD2; J gene: TRBJ2-3; CDR3 DNA: TGTGCCAGCAGTGGTGCGGGGGGCACCACAGATACGCAGTATTTT; CDR3 protein: CASSGAGGTTDTQYF
clone size: -; V gene: TRBV4-3; D gene: TRBD2; J gene: TRBJ2-5; CDR3 DNA: TGCGCCAGCAGCCAAACTAGCGGGGGGGCCGAGACCCAGTACTTC; CDR3 protein: CASSQTSGGAETQYF
clone size: few; V gene: TRBV9; D gene: -; J gene: TRBJ2-3; CDR3 DNA: TGTGCCAGCAGCGCCCGTTCCCAGGCCGCGAGAACAGATACGCAGTATTTT; CDR3 protein: CASSARSQAARTDTQYF
clone size: many; V gene: TRBV20-1; D gene: -; J gene: TRBJ2-5; CDR3 DNA: TGCAGTGCTATCCCCCCGGGACAAGAGACCCAGTACTTC; CDR3 protein: CSAIPPGQETQYF
clone size: few; V gene: TRBV5-1; D gene: TRBD1; J gene: TRBJ2-5; CDR3 DNA: TGCGCCAGCAGCCCGACAGGGTTAACGGAGACCCAGTACTTC; CDR3 protein: CASSPTGLTETQYF
clone size: few; V gene: TRBV7-2; D gene: -; J gene: TRBJ2-5; CDR3 DNA: TGTGCCAGCAGCCTTTTACAAGAGACCCAGTACTTC; CDR3 protein: CASSLLQETQYF
clone size: once; V gene: TRBV20-1; D gene: -; J gene: TRBJ2-3; CDR3 DNA: TGCAGTGCTAGTAGTCCCCCCCGCACAGATACGCAGTATTTT; CDR3 protein: CSASSPPRTDTQYF
clone size: -; V gene: TRBV7-2; D gene: TRBD1; J gene: TRBJ2-1; CDR3 DNA: TGTGCCAGCAGCTTTGACAGGGGCTCACACAATGAGCAGTTCTTC; CDR3 protein: CASSFDRGSHNEQFF
clone size: many; V gene: TRBV29-1; D gene: TRBD2; J gene: TRBJ2-3; CDR3 DNA: TGCAGCCTTGAGGCGGGGGGGCCGACAGATACGCAGTATTTT; CDR3 protein: CSLEAGGPTDTQYF
clone size: once; V gene: TRBV9; D gene: TRBD1; J gene: TRBJ1-6; CDR3 DNA: TGTGCCGGCAGCAGACAGGGTTTTGGCGATTCACCCCTCCACTTT; CDR3 protein: CAGSRQGFGDSPLHF
clone size: medium-sized; V gene: TRBV7-2; D gene: TRBD2; J gene: TRBJ2-5; CDR3 DNA: TGTGCCAGCAGCTTAGTGGGACTAGCGGGGAATCAAGAGACCCAGTACTTC; CDR3 protein: CASSLVGLAGNQETQYF
clone size: -; V gene: TRBV6-2/TRBV6-3; D gene: -; J gene: TRBJ1-5; CDR3 DNA: TGTGCCACCCTACCGGACGGACAGATCAATCAGCCCCAGCATTTT; CDR3 protein: CATLPDGQINQPQHF
clone size: -; V gene: TRBV21-1; D gene: -; J gene: TRBJ1-1; CDR3 DNA: TGTGCCAGCAGCAAATTGACAATACGAACATTTAGAGCTTTCTTT; CDR3 protein: CASSKLTIRTFRAFF
clone size: few; V gene: TRBV7-2; D gene: TRBD2; J gene: TRBJ2-3; CDR3 DNA: TGTGCCAGCAGCTTGCGGCGGGGGGGACACACAGATACGCAGTATTTT; CDR3 protein: CASSLRRGGHTDTQYF
clone size: few; V gene: TRBV20-1; D gene: -; J gene: TRBJ1-5; CDR3 DNA: TGCAGTGCTGCTAGATCGGGTGGCAATCAGCCCCAGCATTTT; CDR3 protein: CSAARSGGNQPQHF
clone size: -; V gene: TRBV11-2; D gene: TRBD2; J gene: TRBJ2-1; CDR3 DNA: TGTGCCAGCAGCTCGGGACTAGCGGGGGGCCCCCGCTACAATGAGCAGTTCTTC; CDR3 protein: CASSSGLAGGPRYNEQFF
clone size: few; V gene: TRBV29-1; D gene: -; J gene: TRBJ2-3; CDR3 DNA: TGCAGCGGCCGACGGGCCTCTAGCACAGATACGCAGTATTTT; CDR3 protein: CSGRRASSTDTQYF
clone size: few; V gene: TRBV30; D gene: -; J gene: TRBJ2-1; CDR3 DNA: TGTGCCTGGAGCACAGGGAGGGACAATGAGCAGTTCTTC; CDR3 protein: CAWSTGRDNEQFF
clone size: -; V gene: TRBV27; D gene: -; J gene: TRBJ1-1; CDR3 DNA: TGTGCCAGCAGGGCCGACACTGTCTCGGTTTTT; CDR3 protein: CASRADTVSVF
clone size: few; V gene: TRBV19; D gene: -; J gene: TRBJ2-1; CDR3 DNA: TGTGCCAGTAGTATAGTAGGGACTCGGGGGAATGAGCAGTTCTTC; CDR3 protein: CASSIVGTRGNEQFF
clone size: few; V gene: TRBV4-1; D gene: -; J gene: TRBJ1-2; CDR3 DNA: TGCGCCAGCAGCCAACTCGGTACCACTAACTATGGCTACACCTTC; CDR3 protein: CASSQLGTTNYGYTF
clone size: -; V gene: TRBV10-3; D gene: -; J gene: TRBJ1-2; CDR3 DNA: TGTGCCATAGGGGACGGCTACACCTTC; CDR3 protein: CAIGDGYTF
clone size: -; V gene: TRBV18; D gene: TRBD1; J gene: TRBJ2-3; CDR3 DNA: TGTGCCAGCTCTAAAGGGACAGGGGGCGCGGACGATACGCAGTATTTT; CDR3 protein: CASSKGTGGADDTQYF
clone size: many; V gene: TRBV20-1; D gene: TRBD2; J gene: TRBJ2-5; CDR3 DNA: TGCAGTGCTAGCCGCGGGGGGGCTCAAGAGACCCAGTACTTC; CDR3 protein: CSASRGGAQETQYF
clone size: -; V gene: TRBV20-1; D gene: -; J gene: TRBJ1-3; CDR3 DNA: TGCAGTGCTAGAGATCTGGGAGGGTTGGGAAACACCATATATTTT; CDR3 protein: CSARDLGGLGNTIYF
clone size: -; V gene: TRBV30; D gene: -; J gene: TRBJ1-6; CDR3 DNA: TGTGCCTGGAGTGTGCTGGGGCGAAATAATTCACCCCTCCACTTT; CDR3 protein: CAWSVLGRNNSPLHF
clone size: few; V gene: TRBV7-9; D gene: -; J gene: TRBJ1-5; CDR3 DNA: TGTGCCAGCAGCTTAACCGATTCGGTCTATCAGCCCCAGCATTTT; CDR3 protein: CASSLTDSVYQPQHF
clone size: few; V gene: TRBV20-1; D gene: -; J gene: TRBJ2-3; CDR3 DNA: TGCAGTGCTAGTTTGGCGGGGAGCTTCACAGATGCGCAGTATTTT; CDR3 protein: CSASLAGSFTDAQYF
clone size: -; V gene: TRBV10-3; D gene: -; J gene: TRBJ1-2; CDR3 DNA: TGTGCCATCAGTGAGTCCGGGGGCGCGGGCTATGGCTACACCTTC; CDR3 protein: CAISESGGAGYGYTF
clone size: many; V gene: TRBV7-3; D gene: TRBD2; J gene: TRBJ2-2; CDR3 DNA: TGTGCCAGCAGCAGCGCGGGGGGTAGGACCGGGGAGCTGTTTTTT; CDR3 protein: CASSSAGGRTGELFF
clone size: few; V gene: TRBV7-2; D gene: -; J gene: TRBJ2-3; CDR3 DNA: TGTGCCAGCAGCTCTTACCCGGGCATAGCAGATACGCAGTATTTT; CDR3 protein: CASSSYPGIADTQYF
clone size: few; V gene: TRBV20-1; D gene: -; J gene: TRBJ1-4; CDR3 DNA: TGCAGTGCTCCAGGGGAAACTAATGAAAAACTGTTTTTT; CDR3 protein: CSAPGETNEKLFF
clone size: few; V gene: TRBV3-1; D gene: -; J gene: TRBJ2-3; CDR3 DNA: TGTGCCAGCAGCCAAGGGCGGGGTGTAGATACGCAGTATTTT; CDR3 protein: CASSQGRGVDTQYF
clone size: -; V gene: TRBV21-1; D gene: -; J gene: TRBJ1-3; CDR3 DNA: TGTGCCAGCAGCCAATGTCCAGGGGGGAACACCATATATTTT; CDR3 protein: CASSQCPGGNTIYF
clone size: -; V gene: TRBV29-1; D gene: -; J gene: TRBJ2-1; CDR3 DNA: TGCAGCGGCTCCTCCTACAATGAGCAGTTCTTC; CDR3 protein: CSGSSYNEQFF
clone size: -; V gene: TRBV12-3/TRBV12-4; D gene: -; J gene: TRBJ1-2; CDR3 DNA: TGTGCCAGCAGTTTAGAGACCAGGGCTATCTATGGCTACACCTTC; CDR3 protein: CASSLETRAIYGYTF
clone size: many; V gene: TRBV12-3/TRBV12-4; D gene: -; J gene: TRBJ2-5; CDR3 DNA: TGTGCCAGCGGGCTAGACCAAGAGACCCAGTACTTC; CDR3 protein: CASGLDQETQYF
clone size: -; V gene: TRBV18; D gene: -; J gene: TRBJ1-1; CDR3 DNA: TGTGCCAGCTCAGCCCCGGGACTCCAGAACACTGAAGCTTTCTTT; CDR3 protein: CASSAPGLQNTEAFF
clone size: -; V gene: TRBV7-9; D gene: -; J gene: TRBJ2-2; CDR3 DNA: TGTGCCAGCAGCGCAGCGCGACAGCTAGCGAACACCGGGGAGCTGTTTTTT; CDR3 protein: CASSAARQLANTGELFF
clone size: -; V gene: TRBV25-1; D gene: -; J gene: TRBJ1-5; CDR3 DNA: TGTGCCAGCAGTGGACCTGGGGGGGATAATCAGCCCCAGCATTTT; CDR3 protein: CASSGPGGDNQPQHF
clone size: -; V gene: TRBV23-1; D gene: TRBD1; J gene: TRBJ1-1; CDR3 DNA: TGCGCCACAGGGGGCGCTTTAGTGAACACTGAAGCTTTCTTT; CDR3 protein: CATGGALVNTEAFF
clone size: -; V gene: TRBV6-2/TRBV6-3; D gene: -; J gene: TRBJ2-5; CDR3 DNA: TGTGCCAGCAGTTACTCGAGCCAGGACCAAGAGACCCAGTACTTC; CDR3 protein: CASSYSSQDQETQYF
clone size: -; V gene: TRBV5-1; D gene: TRBD2; J gene: TRBJ2-2; CDR3 DNA: TGCGCCAGCAGGACTAGCGGGGTGGCCGGGGAGCTGTTTTTT; CDR3 protein: CASRTSGVAGELFF
clone size: few; V gene: TRBV7-3; D gene: -; J gene: TRBJ2-2; CDR3 DNA: TGTGCCAGCAGCCCCAGAGGGGCGAGCACCGGGGAGCTGTTTTTT; CDR3 protein: CASSPRGASTGELFF
clone size: -; V gene: TRBV10-2; D gene: -; J gene: TRBJ1-5; CDR3 DNA: TGCGCCAGCAGTGAGTTTGATCAGCCCCAGCATTTT; CDR3 protein: CASSEFDQPQHF
clone size: few; V gene: TRBV9; D gene: -; J gene: TRBJ2-3; CDR3 DNA: TGTGCCAGCAGCGGAGGAGACTCTAGATCAACAGATACGCAGTATTTT; CDR3 protein: CASSGGDSRSTDTQYF
clone size: few; V gene: TRBV5-6; D gene: TRBD1; J gene: TRBJ1-6; CDR3 DNA: TGTGCCAGCAACTCCCGGACGGGGACAGGGTTTTCACCCCTCCACTTT; CDR3 protein: CASNSRTGTGFSPLHF
clone size: many; V gene: TRBV27; D gene: -; J gene: TRBJ2-3; CDR3 DNA: TGTGCCAGCAGTTGGAGTTTTAGCACAGATACGCAGTATTTT; CDR3 protein: CASSWSFSTDTQYF
clone size: -; V gene: TRBV19; D gene: -; J gene: TRBJ1-1; CDR3 DNA: TGTGCCAGTAGCACGACAGGAACTGAAGCTTTCTTT; CDR3 protein: CASSTTGTEAFF
clone size: -; V gene: TRBV5-1; D gene: -; J gene: TRBJ2-5; CDR3 DNA: TGCGCCAGCAGCTTGAAGGGCCAAGAGACCCAGTACTTC; CDR3 protein: CASSLKGQETQYF
clone size: -; V gene: TRBV7-2; D gene: TRBD1; J gene: TRBJ1-2; CDR3 DNA: TGTGCCAGCAGTCCTGGACAGGGTTTGGGCGGCTACACCTTC; CDR3 protein: CASSPGQGLGGYTF
clone size: few; V gene: TRBV20-1; D gene: -; J gene: TRBJ1-1; CDR3 DNA: TGCAGTGCTGCCCTGGATGCCAACACTGAAGCTTTCTTT; CDR3 protein: CSAALDANTEAFF
clone size: many; V gene: TRBV5-1; D gene: -; J gene: TRBJ2-6; CDR3 DNA: TGCGCCAGCCGACAGGCCGGCGGGGCCAACGTCCTGACTTTC; CDR3 protein: CASRQAGGANVLTF
clone size: few; V gene: TRBV7-9; D gene: TRBD1; J gene: TRBJ1-4; CDR3 DNA: TGTGCCAGCAGCTTGGGGACAGGACCTGAAAAACTGTTTTTT; CDR3 protein: CASSLGTGPEKLFF
clone size: -; V gene: TRBV4-3; D gene: -; J gene: TRBJ2-2; CDR3 DNA: TGCGCCAGCAGCCAACCCCAAGGATCCGGGGAGCTGTTTTTT; CDR3 protein: CASSQPQGSGELFF
clone size: -; V gene: TRBV4-1; D gene: -; J gene: TRBJ2-3; CDR3 DNA: TGCGCCAGCAGCCAGTTAAGAGATACGCAGTATTTT; CDR3 protein: CASSQLRDTQYF
clone size: many; V gene: TRBV4-3; D gene: -; J gene: TRBJ2-2; CDR3 DNA: TGCGCCAGCAGCCAAGAACCACCCCGGGACACATTCACCGGGGAGCTGTTTTTT; CDR3 protein: CASSQEPPRDTFTGELFF
clone size: many; V gene: TRBV11-2; D gene: -; J gene: TRBJ2-3; CDR3 DNA: TGTGCCAGCAGCGCGGACCGGAGTACAGATACGCAGTATTTT; CDR3 protein: CASSADRSTDTQYF